This TCR beta chain was documented in a study of T cells after yellow fever vaccination. CDR3 length: 17 residues. V dropped 5 bases and J dropped 2; count of bases not matched to a gene: 9. Germline V gene lookup returns CDR1 KGHSH and CDR2 LQKENI. From the 5' RACE reads, TCRdb called clonotypes with MiXCR, one entry per CDR3 protein. The sample yields about 630,000 distinct CDR3 sequences, 9% to 15% seen once. The sequence was collected from a young man who received the YFV17D yellow fever vaccine. The starting material was PBMCs, obtained on the day of the yellow fever booster vaccination. The chain uses TRBV18 and TRBJ2-2, with 9 bases identical to TRBD1. The CDR3 DNA reads TGTGCCAGCTCATCGAACAGGGGGCTACTTAACACCGGGGAGCTGTTTTTT. This gives the protein CASSSNRGLLNTGELFF.